The clone carrying this T cell receptor (beta chain) has a count of ten or more. TCRdb called the 5' RACE reads again in MiXCR, with one record for every CDR3 protein. The repertoire consists of around 69,000 distinct CDR3 sequences, with under 3.5% occurring once and the leading ten covering around 3.7%. V lost 4 bases, J lost 0 bases, and 2 bases stayed unmatched. Germline lookup yields CDR1 DFQATT and CDR2 SNEGSKA (reference sequence). The CDR3 length is 14 residues. This sample was included in a study of neurological immune-mediated disorders. Whole-study context: There were roughly 35 multiple sclerosis patients; around 31 were relapsing-remitting and 3 were secondary progressive.

The source material was PBMCs. This sequence originates from a man aged 35 to 55 with multiple sclerosis. The chain couples TRBV20-1 to TRBJ2-2; 7 nucleotides line up with TRBD1. CDR3 sequence (DNA): TGCAGTGCTATTCAGGGGGCGAACACCGGGGAGCTGTTTTTT. Encoded protein: CSAIQGANTGELFF.